What follows are 25 T cell receptor beta chains derived from one specimen sequenced in a study of radiation and T cells in renal cell carcinoma. Some clones are missing from TCRdb's copy, which holds only in-frame ones; the method was immunoSEQ multiplex PCR. The repertoire holds some 140,000 clones, with approximately 90% as singletons. Time point of the sample: baseline pretreatment blood. Treatment given: 15 Gy SBRT to primary tumor, nephrectomy 4 weeks later. This sample comprised blood, obtained from a patient whose treatment included radiotherapy and nephrectomy. Receptor source: a woman in her forties or fifties with renal cell carcinoma.

V gene TRBV19 combines with J gene TRBJ1-6; TRBD1 matches 7 bases. Trimming at V came to 2 bases and at J to 5 bases, leaving 6 bases not matched to a gene. The CDR3 runs to 16 residues. The germline V gene encodes CDR1 LNHDA and CDR2 SQIVND (reference sequence). DNA for the CDR3: TGTGCCAGTAGTATAATCCCGGGACAGAATAATTCACCCCTCCACTTT. Amino acids: CASSIIPGQNNSPLHF.

The chain is built from TRBV4-3 and TRBJ2-7; TRBD1 might be the D (5 bases). Trimming cost V 0 bases and J 5 bases, with 14 bases left between them. The germline V gene has CDR1 LGHNA and CDR2 YSLEER. The CDR3 length is 15 residues. As DNA, the CDR3 is TGCGCCAGCAGCCAAGAGGCAGGGTTGTCTCACGAGCAGTACTTC. Amino acids: CASSQEAGLSHEQYF.

The chain links TRBV18 to TRBJ1-1; 8 bases are a match to TRBD1. Unmatched junction bases numbered 7, after V lost 4 bases and J lost 9 bases. CDR3 length equals 13 residues. The V gene's germline CDR1 is KGHSH and CDR2 LQKENI. The CDR3, as DNA: TGTGCCAGCTCACGCCAGGACAGGGAAAAAGCTTTCTTT. This translates into CASSRQDREKAFF.

The chain is built from TRBV7-9 and TRBJ2-1; D is unclear. V lost 5 bases, J lost 5 bases, and 4 bases lay in between. CDR1 is SEHNR and CDR2 is FQNEAQ in the germline V gene (reference sequence). The CDR3 consists of 11 residues. CDR3 DNA sequence: TGTGCCAGCAGCCTCGACAATGAGCAGTTCTTC. The encoded protein is CASSLDNEQFF.

This chain links TRBV5-1 with TRBJ1-2; D is ambiguous. V was clipped by 1 base and J by 2 bases, with 12 bases between them. The germline V gene encodes CDR1 SGHRS and CDR2 YFSETQ. The CDR3 has 15 residues. Here the CDR3 DNA reads TGCGCCAGCAGCTTGTTCGGGGAACCAAACTATGGCTACACCTTC. Translation gives CASSLFGEPNYGYTF.

This clone was seen a handful of times. The J gene is TRBJ1-2, the V gene TRBV6-1; unclear D gene. Trimming shortened V by 6 bases and J by 4 bases, and 9 bases separated the two germline ends. This CDR3 has 12 residues. From germline, CDR1 is MNHNS and CDR2 SASEGT. In nucleotides, the CDR3 is TGTGCCAGCAGGGCTCAGGTCTATGGCTACACCTTC. Translation: CASRAQVYGYTF.

This chain joins TRBV7-2 and TRBJ2-2, with D perhaps TRBD2 (7 bases). CDR1 and CDR2 from the germline V gene are SGHTA and FQGNSA. CDR3 length: 16 amino acids. Between the trimmed V and J ends, which lost 1 base and 6 bases, there was a span of 15 bases. This CDR3 reads CASSLDRGAPSGELFF. CDR3 nucleotide sequence: TGTGCCAGCAGCTTAGACCGGGGGGCGCCGTCCGGGGAGCTGTTTTTT.

This clone appeared once. The rearrangement joins TRBV5-1 to TRBJ2-3; D is perhaps TRBD1 or TRBD2 (7 bases each). Trimming pared 0 bases from V and 4 bases from J, leaving 15 bases between. The CDR3 extends over 16 amino acids. Germline V lookup: CDR1 SGHRS, CDR2 YFSETQ. The CDR3: CASSLAGGAQADTQYF. For the CDR3, the DNA is TGCGCCAGCAGCTTGGCAGGGGGGGCGCAGGCAGATACGCAGTATTTT.

The gene calls are TRBV7-8 and TRBJ2-7, with D unclear. From germline, CDR1 is SGHVS and CDR2 FQNEAQ. This CDR3 is built from 15 residues. The V end was cut by 2 bases, the J end by 3 bases, with 14 bases between. DNA of the CDR3: TGTGCCAGCAGCTTAACTCCCACGGCCCTCTACGAGCAGTACTTC. This encodes CASSLTPTALYEQYF.

The J gene is TRBJ1-2, the V gene TRBV7-8, with D uncertain. This CDR3 comprises 15 residues. From germline, CDR1 is SGHVS and CDR2 FQNEAQ. V was cut by 1 base and J by 4 bases, with 13 bases left in between. CDR3 bases: TGTGCCAGCAGCTTAGAGGTTCAATCCATCTATGGCTACACCTTC. This codes for CASSLEVQSIYGYTF. Complete variable domain (other parts from reference TRBV7-8 and TRBJ1-2): GAGVSQSPRYKVAKRGQDVALRCDPISGHVSLFWYQQALGQGPEFLTYFQNEAQLDKSGLPSDRFFAERPEGSVSTLKIQRTQQEDSAVYLCASSLEVQSIYGYTFGSGTRLTVV.

This chain uses TRBV7-9 with TRBJ1-2; the D gene is possibly TRBD1 (5 bases). Trimming removed 5 bases at V and 6 bases at J, with 22 bases between. CDR3 size: 16 residues. Germline V gene lookup returns CDR1 SEHNR and CDR2 FQNEAQ (reference sequence). CDR3 nucleotide sequence: TGTGCCAGCAGCCCCCAATGGGGGATGCCCGGGGATGGCTACACCTTC. Its protein product is CASSPQWGMPGDGYTF.

This sequence joins TRBV6-1 and TRBJ2-5; maybe TRBD2 (6 bases). Looked up from germline, CDR1 is MNHNS and CDR2 is SASEGT. The CDR3 runs to 17 residues. The V and J ends lost 2 bases and 4 bases respectively, with 20 bases between them. The CDR3 region is CASSERVIRAEGETQYF. CDR3 sequence (DNA): TGTGCCAGCAGTGAACGGGTAATAAGGGCGGAGGGAGAGACCCAGTACTTC.

This clone was seen once. The chain employs TRBV6-5 and TRBJ1-4; D not certain. The CDR3 extends over 14 amino acids. The germline V gene has CDR1 MNHEY and CDR2 SVGAGI. V lost 3 bases and J 0 bases, leaving 5 bases between the germline ends. DNA for the CDR3: TGTGCCAGCAGTTATCTTACAACTAATGAAAAACTGTTTTTT. Protein product: CASSYLTTNEKLFF.

This chain links TRBV7-8 with TRBJ1-6, with 11 nucleotides matching TRBD1. V was pared by 1 base and J by 9 bases, with 11 bases of the junction left unmatched. This CDR3 has 18 amino acids. Germline-derived CDR1 and CDR2 are SGHVS and FQNEAQ. As DNA, the CDR3 is TGTGCCAGCAGCTTAGTAACGGACAGGGGGCGACTTGGTTCACCCCTCCACTTT. Encoded protein: CASSLVTDRGRLGSPLHF. Variable domain in full (rest from reference TRBV7-8 and TRBJ1-6): GAGVSQSPRYKVAKRGQDVALRCDPISGHVSLFWYQQALGQGPEFLTYFQNEAQLDKSGLPSDRFFAERPEGSVSTLKIQRTQQEDSAVYLCASSLVTDRGRLGSPLHFGNGTRLTVT.

This clone was observed a few times. The chain is built from TRBV7-2 and TRBJ1-1; possible D gene TRBD1, 5 bases. The CDR3 length is 13 residues. V dropped 5 bases and J dropped 10 bases, with 17 bases sitting between them. The germline V gene encodes CDR1 SGHTA and CDR2 FQGNSA. The CDR3 DNA is TGTGCCAGCAGCATCGGGACGGAGTGGGTAGCTTTCTTT. Translated: CASSIGTEWVAFF.

The V and J genes are TRBV13 and TRBJ1-2; D is ambiguous. Trimming cost V 5 bases and J 7 bases, with 11 bases left between them. The CDR3 spans 12 residues. Germline CDR1 PRHDT, CDR2 FYEKMQ (reference sequence). DNA for the CDR3: TGTGCCAGCAGCCTCCAGCGGGGTGGCTACACCTTC. Translation: CASSLQRGGYTF.

The chain employs TRBV11-1 and TRBJ1-2, with TRBD1 identical over 11 bases. V dropped 6 bases and J dropped 8; count of bases not matched to a gene: 11. The CDR3 runs to 15 residues. Germline loops: CDR1 SGHAT, CDR2 FQDESV (reference sequence). The CDR3 nucleotides are TGTGCCAGCAGTTCCGTCGGACAGGGGGCGTCCGGCTACACCTTC. Translated, it gives CASSSVGQGASGYTF. Using reference TRBV11-1 and TRBJ1-2 for the parts outside the CDR3, the full variable domain is EAEVAQSPRYKITEKSQAVAFWCDPISGHATLYWYRQILGQGPELLVQFQDESVVDDSQLPKDRFSAERLKGVDSTLKIQPAELGDSAMYLCASSSVGQGASGYTFGSGTRLTVV.

This sequence joins TRBV18 and TRBJ1-4; TRBD1 aligns across 7 bases. Germline V lookup: CDR1 KGHSH, CDR2 LQKENI. The CDR3 contains 14 residues. V shed 3 bases and J 6 bases; nucleotides not matched to a gene: 4. The CDR3 here is CASSPYRGDEKLFF. The CDR3, as DNA: TGTGCCAGCTCACCCTACAGGGGTGATGAAAAACTGTTTTTT.

The rearrangement uses TRBV5-4 and TRBJ1-1, with D possibly being TRBD1 (5 bases). V shed 0 bases and J shed 5 bases, with 8 bases lying between them. The CDR3 covers 13 residues. Germline lookup yields CDR1 SGHNT and CDR2 YYREEE (reference sequence). This chain's CDR3 is CASSLDGGTEAFF. The CDR3 DNA follows: TGTGCCAGCAGCTTGGATGGGGGTACTGAAGCTTTCTTT. Supplemented by reference TRBV5-4 and TRBJ1-1, the full variable domain reads ETGVTQSPTHLIKTRGQQVTLRCSSQSGHNTVSWYQQALGQGPQFIFQYYREEENGRGNFPPRFSGLQFPNYSSELNVNALELDDSALYLCASSLDGGTEAFFGQGTRLTVV.

V usage is TRBV23-1 and J usage is TRBJ2-5; 7 bases fit TRBD1. TRBV23-1 is given ORF status, its function remaining uncertain. The V and J ends lost 0 bases and 0 bases, in that order; junction bases with no gene match: 4. The CDR3 consists of 16 residues. CDR3: CASSQSRDRDQETQYF. CDR3 sequence (DNA): TGCGCCAGCAGTCAATCTAGGGACAGAGACCAAGAGACCCAGTACTTC.

This clone was seen a handful of times. The chain combines TRBV5-6 with TRBJ1-5; no clear D gene. Trimming pared 6 bases from V and 7 bases from J, leaving 8 bases between. The CDR3 extends over 11 amino acids. Per germline, CDR1 SGHDT and CDR2 YYEEEE. DNA of the CDR3: TGTGCCAGCACGGATCACCAGCCCCAGCATTTT. Protein sequence: CASTDHQPQHF.

The V and J genes are TRBV5-6 and TRBJ2-1; no firm D call. CDR1 and CDR2 (germline): SGHDT, YYEEEE. This CDR3 has 14 amino acids. V was shortened by 4 bases and J by 2 bases, with 10 bases between the two germline ends. CDR3 sequence reads: CASSPGPTYNEQFF. CDR3 sequence (DNA): TGTGCCAGCAGCCCCGGGCCTACCTACAATGAGCAGTTCTTC.

This rearrangement joins TRBV4-3 to TRBJ1-1; D is possibly TRBD1 (5 bases). Germline V gene sequence: CDR1 LGHNA, CDR2 YSLEER. The V end lost 0 bases, the J end lost 7 bases, and 12 bases lay between the germline ends. The CDR3 is made up of 14 amino acids. DNA for the CDR3: TGCGCCAGCAGCCAAGATACGGGACCTTTTGAAGCTTTCTTT. As protein: CASSQDTGPFEAFF.

V and J are TRBV9 and TRBJ1-3, with D perhaps TRBD1 (6 bases). The CDR3 contains 17 residues. Trimming removed 7 bases from V and 2 bases from J, with 22 bases in between. Per the germline V gene, CDR1 is SGDLS and CDR2 is YYNGEE. The CDR3 DNA reads TGTGCCAGCCCGGGACACGGACCGCTCCGGCCTGGAAACACCATATATTTT. Translation: CASPGHGPLRPGNTIYF.

The V and J genes are TRBV5-1 and TRBJ2-5, with 12 bases matching TRBD2. Germline V gives CDR1 SGHRS, CDR2 YFSETQ. Losses at the gene ends were 4 bases for V and 4 bases for J; bases not matched to a gene: 5. The CDR3 spans 15 residues. The DNA for the CDR3 is TGCGCCAGCAGCGCTGGACTAGCGGGGACAGAGACCCAGTACTTC. This codes for CASSAGLAGTETQYF.